This is a list of T cell receptor beta chains from one sample in a study of shared clonotypes between healthy human individuals. Sequencing was performed with immunoSEQ multiplex PCR; in TCRdb, only in-frame clones are kept and a portion is missing. The sample has a few million clones; around 90% are singletons. Sequencing was carried out using naive CD4+ T cells from PBMCs. The origin of the receptors is a man between 18 and 35 years old in good health. Some clones in this sample may be carry-over from other donors' samples. Each CDR3 is given with its conserved first and last residue. The D gene is left open where the match is weak. Some rows mark clone size as missing; the rest say once, few, many or name a class of expanded clone.

d_gene,v_gene,len,j_gene,abundance,CDR3nt,CDR3aa
.,TRBV4-1,15,TRBJ2-5,.,TGCGCCAGCAGCGGGTTGACAAGCGGACAAGAGACCCAGTACTTC,CASSGLTSGQETQYF
.,TRBV7-8,16,TRBJ2-4,.,TGTGCCAGCAGCCGGGAGCGGACCCTAGCCAAAAACATTCAGTACTTC,CASSRERTLAKNIQYF
TRBD2,TRBV2,16,TRBJ2-1,.,TGTGCCAGCAGGGCATCAGCGGGAGCGAGGCACAATGAGCAGTTCTTC,CASRASAGARHNEQFF
TRBD1,TRBV28,19,TRBJ1-4,.,TGTGCCAGCAGTTTATTTACCGGGACAGGGGGCTCCACTAATGAAAAACTGTTTTTT,CASSLFTGTGGSTNEKLFF
TRBD2,TRBV18,14,TRBJ2-1,few,TGTGCCAGCTCACAGGGACTAGCGGTCAATGAGCAGTTCTTC,CASSQGLAVNEQFF
TRBD1,TRBV11-2,15,TRBJ1-4,.,TGTGCCAGCAGCTTATCAAGACAGGGGTGGGAAAAACTGTTTTTT,CASSLSRQGWEKLFF
TRBD2,TRBV30,16,TRBJ2-3,.,TGTGCCTGGAGTACGCCACTAGCGGGAGGGGCAGATACGCAGTATTTT,CAWSTPLAGGADTQYF
.,TRBV18,13,TRBJ2-7,.,TGTGCCAGCTCCCCCGGTGGGGGCTACGAGCAGTACTTC,CASSPGGGYEQYF
TRBD2,TRBV4-1,18,TRBJ2-7,.,TGCGCCAGCAGCCAAGAGTTAGCTAGCGGGAACGCCCGCTACGAGCAGTACTTC,CASSQELASGNARYEQYF
.,TRBV6-5,15,TRBJ2-7,once,TGTGCCAGCAGTTACAGCAGCACAGGCGCCTCTGAGCAGTACTTC,CASSYSSTGASEQYF
.,TRBV7-9,14,TRBJ2-1,.,TGTGCCAGCAGCCAGGGTAACACGGTCAATGAGCAGTTCTTC,CASSQGNTVNEQFF
TRBD1,TRBV6-1,14,TRBJ2-7,.,TGTGCCAGCATTAGGAGACAGGGAAGGGACGAGCAGTACTTC,CASIRRQGRDEQYF
.,TRBV20-1,10,TRBJ2-7,.,TGCAGTGCTGGGTTTCGCGAGCAGTACTTC,CSAGFREQYF